These 8 T cell receptor beta chains were sequenced from one sample in a study of blood T cell repertoires in COVID-19. TCRdb's copy holds only in-frame clones and misses some; the assay was immunoSEQ multiplex PCR. The repertoire holds about 110,000 clones, approximately 84% seen once, with less than 2% in the top ten. Source material: peripheral blood. These receptors were taken from a man aged 50 to 60 with acute or convalescent COVID-19.

This clone has only a few counts. The chain is built from TRBV19 and TRBJ2-1; D unclear. The CDR3 runs to 14 residues. Germline V gene sequence: CDR1 LNHDA, CDR2 SQIVND (reference sequence). Trimming pared 1 base from V and 3 bases from J, leaving 7 bases between. DNA of the CDR3: TGTGCCAGTAGTATAGGGTACAGCTACAATGAGCAGTTCTTC. It translates to CASSIGYSYNEQFF. Supplemented by reference TRBV19 and TRBJ2-1, the full variable domain reads DGGITQSPKYLFRKEGQNVTLSCEQNLNHDAMYWYRQDPGQGLRLIYYSQIVNDFQKGDIAEGYSVSREKKESFPLTVTSAQKNPTAFYLCASSIGYSYNEQFFGPGTRLTVL.

The chain is built from TRBV6-5 and TRBJ1-2; 7 nucleotides match TRBD1. J lost 5 bases, V lost 4 bases, and 13 bases had no gene match. The length of the CDR3 is 16 residues. CDR1 is MNHEY, CDR2 SVGAGI, per germline. The CDR3 region has the DNA TGTGCCAGCAGTTCGCTTTATGGGACAGTACAATATGGCTACACCTTC. Its translation: CASSSLYGTVQYGYTF.

This rearrangement joins TRBV4-1 to TRBJ2-6; no firm D call. This CDR3 is built from 15 residues. The germline gives CDR1 MGHRA, CDR2 YSYEKL. Trimming pared 0 bases from V and 1 base from J, leaving 4 bases between. The CDR3 sequence is CASSQEQSGANVLTF. The CDR3 DNA reads as TGCGCCAGCAGCCAAGAACAGTCTGGGGCCAACGTCCTGACTTTC.

The chain uses TRBV10-3 and TRBJ1-5; possible D gene TRBD1, 5 bases. V shed 9 bases and J shed 2 bases, with 14 bases lying between them. Looked up from germline, CDR1 is ENHRY and CDR2 is SYGVKD. The CDR3 totals 14 residues. The DNA for the CDR3 is TGTGCCATACAGGCTGGAAGTGGCAATCAGCCCCAGCATTTT. It specifies CAIQAGSGNQPQHF.

This clone has more than one count but fewer than ten. The chain uses TRBV29-1 and TRBJ1-5; a weak D match, TRBD1 (5 bases). V was trimmed by 4 bases and J by 5 bases, leaving 12 bases between them. CDR1 SQVTM and CDR2 ANQGSEA come from the germline V gene. This CDR3 region has 13 residues. CDR3 nucleotide sequence: TGCAGCGTTGTTCCCGACAGAGATCAGCCCCAGCATTTT. Protein product: CSVVPDRDQPQHF.

This chain connects TRBV11-2 to TRBJ1-1; tentative D call: TRBD1 (5 bases). This CDR3 contains 13 residues. V gave up 5 bases and J gave up 4 bases, with 11 bases separating them. CDR1 is SGHAT and CDR2 is FQNNGV in the germline V gene. The CDR3 loop reads CASSRGQSTEAFF. CDR3 bases: TGTGCCAGCAGCCGAGGACAAAGCACTGAAGCTTTCTTT.

The J gene is TRBJ1-2, the V gene TRBV29-1; D might be TRBD1 (5 bases). V lost 6 bases and J lost 8, with 13 bases in between. Germline assignment: CDR1 SQVTM and CDR2 ANQGSEA. CDR3 length: 11 amino acids. The CDR3: CSVLEGTGYTF. Written as DNA, the CDR3 is TGCAGCGTGCTGGAGGGGACCGGCTACACCTTC. Full variable domain (missing parts from reference TRBV29-1 and TRBJ1-2): SAVISQKPSRDICQRGTSLTIQCQVDSQVTMMFWYRQQPGQSLTLIATANQGSEATYESGFVIDKFPISRPNLTFSTLTVSNMSPEDSSIYLCSVLEGTGYTFGSGTRLTVV.

The rearrangement uses TRBV5-1 and TRBJ1-4, with a possible D match to TRBD1 (5 bases). Germline V gene sequence: CDR1 SGHRS, CDR2 YFSETQ. The V end was cut by 5 bases, the J end by 2 bases, with 10 bases between. The CDR3 extends over 14 amino acids. Here the CDR3 DNA reads TGCGCCAGCAGACCAGGGCCTACTAATGAAAAACTGTTTTTT. Protein: CASRPGPTNEKLFF. Full variable domain (remainder filled in from reference TRBV5-1 and TRBJ1-4): KAGVTQTPRYLIKTRGQQVTLSCSPISGHRSVSWYQQTPGQGLQFLFEYFSETQRNKGNFPGRFSGRQFSNSRSEMNVSTLELGDSALYLCASRPGPTNEKLFFGSGTQLSVL.